A selection of T cell receptor beta chains follows, all from one sample in a study of vaccination and CD4 T cells after COVID-19. Antigens for these TCRs are unknown. TCRdb used MiXCR to reprocess the PCR reads, holding one entry per CDR3 protein. The sample yields 7,000 to 9,000 distinct CDR3 sequences, 50% to 70% seen once. What was sequenced was CD4+ T cells from blood, cultured in vitro. The receptor set was obtained from a human donor who had recovered from COVID-19. The CDR3 runs from the conserved cysteine through the conserved F or W. The order of the fields is J gene, V gene, CDR3 protein.

>TRBJ2-2|TRBV20-1
CSASRLAGGTGELFF
>TRBJ2-7|TRBV24-1
CATSDSGRGSYEQYF
>TRBJ1-1|TRBV6-1
CASSRDRGVGTEAFF
>TRBJ1-5|TRBV7-2
CASSSQGNQPQHF
>TRBJ1-2|TRBV20-1
CSARVSRTGGRANYGYTF
>TRBJ1-1|TRBV20-1
CSAREQILNTEAFF
>TRBJ2-7|TRBV20-1
CSAGTSGGVFEQYF
>TRBJ1-1|TRBV27
CASSLTENTEAFF
>TRBJ1-1|TRBV6-1
CASTPMGGQVTEAFF
>TRBJ2-3|TRBV2
CASSSRGTDTQYF
>TRBJ2-3|TRBV20-1
CSAGGSAGTDTQYF
>TRBJ2-7|TRBV6-2/TRBV6-3
CASSRTEGNEQYF
>TRBJ1-6|TRBV20-1
CSARDPRTGETYNSPLHF
>TRBJ1-2|TRBV15
CATSRDNYGYTF
>TRBJ2-3|TRBV7-2
CASRGLGGNTDTQYF
>TRBJ2-5|TRBV11-2
CASSPTSYLQETQYF
>TRBJ2-2|TRBV7-2
CASRTDRNTGELFF
>TRBJ1-1|TRBV6-1
CASSDVGTGGLAFF
>TRBJ1-1|TRBV5-1
CAGSLRGQGENTEAFF